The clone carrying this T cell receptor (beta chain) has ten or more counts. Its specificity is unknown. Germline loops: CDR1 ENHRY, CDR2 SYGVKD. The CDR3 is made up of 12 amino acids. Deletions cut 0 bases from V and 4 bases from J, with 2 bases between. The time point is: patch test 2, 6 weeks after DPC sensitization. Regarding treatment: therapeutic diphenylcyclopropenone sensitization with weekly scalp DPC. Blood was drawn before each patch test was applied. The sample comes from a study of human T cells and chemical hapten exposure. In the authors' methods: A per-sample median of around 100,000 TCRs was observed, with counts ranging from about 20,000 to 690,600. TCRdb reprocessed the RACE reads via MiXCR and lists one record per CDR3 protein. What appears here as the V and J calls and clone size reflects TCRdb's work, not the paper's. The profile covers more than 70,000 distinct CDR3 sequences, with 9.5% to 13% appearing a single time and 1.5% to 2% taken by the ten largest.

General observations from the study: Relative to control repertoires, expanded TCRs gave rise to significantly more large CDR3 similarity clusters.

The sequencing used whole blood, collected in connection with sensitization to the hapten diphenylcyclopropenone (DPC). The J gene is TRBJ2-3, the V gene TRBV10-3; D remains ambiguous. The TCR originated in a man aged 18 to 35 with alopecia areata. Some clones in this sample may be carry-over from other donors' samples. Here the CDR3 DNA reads TGTGCCATCAGTGAGTCCCCAGATACGCAGTATTTT. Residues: CAISESPDTQYF.